This T cell receptor (beta chain) was retrieved from a study of blood T cells in healthy people across ages. A second PCR, run for about 6 to 11 cycles, used a sample-barcoded 5' primer plus a J-beta primer mix. TCRdb ran MiXCR on the 5' RACE reads and lists one entry per CDR3 protein. The sample has 600,000 to 1,000,000 distinct CDR3 sequences, roughly 50% seen once. There were healthy Caucasian individuals from Russia, aged roughly 6 to 90, serving as donors. This clonotype was found a few times. Its antigen is undetermined. The V segment lost 4 bases and the J segment 2 bases; nucleotides outside the gene matches: 4. Looked up from germline, CDR1 is SGDLS and CDR2 is YYNGEE. This CDR3 has 16 residues. Regarding the study as a whole: Calculation of diversity from one million T cells yielded estimates considered to be underestimates. While age rose, TCR beta diversity per million T cells dropped in a roughly linear way. More naive CD4+ cells and higher diversity marked long-lived donors relative to aged donors.

The TCR originated in a man aged 30-40 years in good health. Material for sequencing was blood. This chain joins TRBV9 and TRBJ2-1; TRBD2 agrees at 12 bases. The CDR3 is CASSPASGRAYNEQFF. CDR3 coding DNA: TGTGCCAGCAGCCCAGCTAGCGGGAGGGCCTACAATGAGCAGTTCTTC. The full variable domain, with the rest looked up from reference TRBV9 and TRBJ2-1, is DSGVTQTPKHLITATGQRVTLRCSPRSGDLSVYWYQQSLDQGLQFLIQYYNGEERAKGNILERFSAQQFPDLHSELNLSSLELGDSALYFCASSPASGRAYNEQFFGPGTRLTVL.